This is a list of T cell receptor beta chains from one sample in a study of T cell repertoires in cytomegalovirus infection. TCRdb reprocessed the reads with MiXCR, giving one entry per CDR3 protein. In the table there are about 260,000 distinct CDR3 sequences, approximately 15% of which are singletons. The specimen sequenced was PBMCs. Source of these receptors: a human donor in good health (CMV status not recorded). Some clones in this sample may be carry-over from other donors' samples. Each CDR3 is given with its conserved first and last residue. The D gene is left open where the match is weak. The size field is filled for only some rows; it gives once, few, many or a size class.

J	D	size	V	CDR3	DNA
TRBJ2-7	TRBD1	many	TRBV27	CASSTTGANPIHEQYF	TGTGCCAGCAGTACGACAGGGGCGAACCCTATTCACGAGCAGTACTTC
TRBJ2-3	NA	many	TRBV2	CASSVLLYPDTQYF	TGTGCCAGCAGTGTGTTATTGTACCCAGATACGCAGTATTTT
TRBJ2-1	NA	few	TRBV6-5	CASSVSVVANEQFF	TGTGCCAGCAGTGTATCAGTAGTAGCCAATGAGCAGTTCTTC
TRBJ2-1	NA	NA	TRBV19	CASSIERASYNEQFF	TGTGCCAGTAGTATTGAGCGGGCGTCCTACAATGAGCAGTTCTTC
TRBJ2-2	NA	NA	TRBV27	CASRTMELSNGELFF	TGTGCCAGCCGGACAATGGAATTGTCCAACGGGGAGCTGTTTTTT
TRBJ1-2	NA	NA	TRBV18	CATSDQTNGYTF	TGTGCCACCTCGGATCAGACAAATGGCTACACCTTC
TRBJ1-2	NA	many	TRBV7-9	CASSRTTEGYGYTF	TGTGCCAGCAGCCGAACAACCGAAGGCTATGGCTACACCTTC
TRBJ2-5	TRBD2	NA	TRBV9	CASSVGGLAGAGGAQYF	TGTGCCAGCAGCGTAGGTGGACTAGCGGGGGCCGGGGGGGCCCAGTACTTC
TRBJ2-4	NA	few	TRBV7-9	CASSERGINIQYF	TGTGCCAGCAGCGAAAGGGGCATAAACATTCAGTACTTC
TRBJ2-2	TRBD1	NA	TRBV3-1	CASSQGQGRGAGELFF	TGTGCCAGCAGCCAGGGACAGGGGAGAGGGGCCGGGGAGCTGTTTTTT
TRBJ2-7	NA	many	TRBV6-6	CASSYLVGPSYEQYF	TGTGCCAGCAGCTACCTGGTTGGTCCTTCCTACGAGCAGTACTTC
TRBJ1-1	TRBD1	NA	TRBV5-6	CASSPGTGRMNTEAFF	TGTGCCAGCAGCCCCGGGACAGGGCGAATGAACACTGAAGCTTTCTTT
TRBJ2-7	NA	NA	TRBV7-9	CATIGDTSYEQYF	TGTGCCACGATTGGGGACACCAGCTACGAGCAGTACTTC
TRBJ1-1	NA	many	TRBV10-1	CASSARRGMNTEAFF	TGCGCCAGCAGTGCCCGGAGGGGCATGAACACTGAAGCTTTCTTT
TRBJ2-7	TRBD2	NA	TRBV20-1	CSASRTSGERDEQYF	TGCAGTGCTAGCCGGACTAGCGGGGAGAGGGACGAGCAGTACTTC
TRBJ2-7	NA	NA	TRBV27	CASSAQGWMIEQYF	TGTGCCAGCAGTGCTCAGGGGTGGATGATCGAGCAGTACTTC
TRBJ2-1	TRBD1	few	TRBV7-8	CASSIFPGQVNEQFF	TGTGCCAGCAGCATTTTTCCGGGACAGGTCAATGAGCAGTTCTTC
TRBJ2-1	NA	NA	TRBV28	CASLAATLTYEQFF	TGTGCCAGCCTCGCGGCGACCCTAACGTATGAGCAGTTCTTC
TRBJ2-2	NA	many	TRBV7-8	CASNRGISNTGELFF	TGTGCCAGCAATAGGGGCATATCGAACACCGGGGAGCTGTTTTTT
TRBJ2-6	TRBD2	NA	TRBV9	CASSASNLGRAVPSGANVLTF	TGTGCCAGCAGCGCCTCGAACCTGGGGAGGGCAGTGCCCTCTGGGGCCAACGTCCTGACTTTC
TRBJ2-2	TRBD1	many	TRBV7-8	CASSSEDRTNTGELFF	TGTGCCAGCAGCTCCGAGGACAGGACGAACACCGGGGAGCTGTTTTTT
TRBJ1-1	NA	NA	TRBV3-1	CASSQANGPPYSFF	TGTGCCAGCAGCCAGGCTAATGGGCCACCTTATTCTTTCTTT
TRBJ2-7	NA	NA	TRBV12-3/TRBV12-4	CASRGTVSYEQYF	TGTGCCAGCAGGGGGACTGTTTCCTACGAGCAGTACTTC
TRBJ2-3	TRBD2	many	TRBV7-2	CASSLSTSGRTTQYF	TGTGCCAGCAGCTTATCGACTAGCGGGAGAACGACGCAGTATTTT
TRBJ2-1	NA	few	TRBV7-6	CASSLVQGYYYNEQFF	TGTGCCAGCAGCTTAGTGCAGGGTTACTACTACAATGAGCAGTTCTTC
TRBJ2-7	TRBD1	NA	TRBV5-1	CASRGQGGLGEQYF	TGCGCCAGCAGGGGACAGGGGGGCCTCGGAGAGCAGTACTTC
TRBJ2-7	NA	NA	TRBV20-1	CSASSGGLDEQYF	TGCAGTGCTAGCAGCGGAGGCCTCGACGAGCAGTACTTC
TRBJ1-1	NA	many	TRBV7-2	CASSRLGEDTEAFF	TGTGCCAGCAGCCGACTGGGCGAGGACACTGAAGCTTTCTTT
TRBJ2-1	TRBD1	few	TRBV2	CASSEAGTGYNEQFF	TGTGCCAGCAGTGAAGCGGGGACAGGGTACAATGAGCAGTTCTTC
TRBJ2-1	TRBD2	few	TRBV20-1	CSARSLAGGGNEQFF	TGCAGTGCTAGGTCCCTAGCGGGGGGAGGCAATGAGCAGTTCTTC
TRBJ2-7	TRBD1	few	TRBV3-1	CASSQDTRDSSYEQYF	TGTGCCAGCAGCCAAGACACCCGGGACAGCTCCTACGAGCAGTACTTC
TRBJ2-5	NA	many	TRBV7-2	CASSPSFGERGTQYF	TGTGCCAGCAGCCCTAGTTTCGGAGAGAGAGGGACCCAGTACTTC